The 10 T cell receptor beta chains below all came from one sample that was sequenced in a study of early T cells in non-severe SARS-CoV-2 infection. TCRdb reanalysed the 5' RACE reads using MiXCR and keeps one entry per CDR3 protein. The table records 68,000 or so distinct CDR3 sequences, 12% of them present only once. The specimen sequenced was whole blood. The receptor source for this set is an adult who was a healthcare worker with PCR-confirmed SARS-CoV-2 infection or an uninfected control (not recorded which).

This chain links TRBV20-1 with TRBJ1-1; D is unclear. The CDR3 is made up of 16 amino acids. Germline lookup yields CDR1 DFQATT and CDR2 SNEGSKA (reference sequence). V was shortened by 3 bases and J by 2 bases, with 19 bases between the two germline ends. The CDR3 region is CSASDWQVERNTEAFF. As DNA, the CDR3 is TGCAGTGCTAGTGATTGGCAGGTTGAGAGAAACACTGAAGCTTTCTTT.

V usage is TRBV20-1 and J usage is TRBJ2-1; TRBD2 agrees at 9 bases. The J segment lost 5 bases and the V segment lost 0 bases, leaving 11 bases of the junction unmatched. Germline V gene sequence: CDR1 DFQATT, CDR2 SNEGSKA (reference sequence). This CDR3 spans 17 amino acids. In nucleotides, the CDR3 is TGCAGTGCTAGAGATCATCGATCGACTAGCGGCAACAATGAGCAGTTCTTC. Its protein product is CSARDHRSTSGNNEQFF.

In this sample, this clonotype turned up many times. The rearrangement links TRBV15 to TRBJ2-7; D not resolved. Between the trimmed V and J ends, which lost 2 bases and 0 bases, there was a span of 11 bases. Germline CDR1 is LNHNV and CDR2 is YYDKDF (reference sequence). The CDR3 has 15 amino acids. CDR3 sequence reads: CATSRSNTFSYEQYF. The CDR3 DNA is TGTGCCACCAGCAGATCCAACACCTTCTCCTACGAGCAGTACTTC.

In its sample, this clonotype was seen many times. The chain combines TRBV12-3 or TRBV12-4 with TRBJ1-1; TRBD1 matches at 8 bases. The V segment lost 4 bases and the J segment 5 bases; nucleotides outside the gene matches: 6. This CDR3 region has 14 residues. Here the CDR3 DNA reads TGTGCCAGCAGTTGGACAGGGTCGGGGACTGAAGCTTTCTTT. Amino acid sequence: CASSWTGSGTEAFF.

This clonotype was picked up a small number of times. The chain carries TRBV29-1 and TRBJ2-2; the D is unclear. CDR1 SQVTM and CDR2 ANQGSEA come from the germline V gene. Trimming removed 3 bases at V and 2 bases at J, with 7 bases between. The CDR3 extends over 13 amino acids. The CDR3 is CSVEGINTGELFF. The DNA for the CDR3 is TGCAGCGTTGAGGGGATAAACACCGGGGAGCTGTTTTTT.

This chain joins TRBV29-1 and TRBJ1-3; D is uncertain. CDR3 size: 14 residues. Trimming cost V 5 bases and J 4 bases, with 15 bases left between them. Germline loops: CDR1 SQVTM, CDR2 ANQGSEA. The CDR3 DNA is TGCAGCGTTTCGGCCAGGACCCTAGGAAACACCATATATTTT. Translated: CSVSARTLGNTIYF.

This clonotype has at least ten counts. V usage is TRBV12-3 or TRBV12-4 and J usage is TRBJ2-7; 7 nucleotides agree with TRBD2. V lost 6 bases and J lost 3; bases outside the gene matches: 8. CDR3 length: 14 amino acids. This chain's CDR3 is CASRHGAGIYEQYF. For the CDR3, the DNA is TGTGCCAGCAGGCACGGAGCGGGGATCTACGAGCAGTACTTC.

This clonotype turned up a few times. The rearrangement uses TRBV9 and TRBJ1-5; no clear D gene. Trimming left V 0 bases short and J 1 base short, with 5 bases between. Germline assignment: CDR1 SGDLS and CDR2 YYNGEE. This CDR3 region has 14 residues. CDR3 in amino acids: CASSVDGSNQPQHF. CDR3 coding DNA: TGTGCCAGCAGCGTAGACGGGAGCAATCAGCCCCAGCATTTT. The full variable domain, its missing parts supplied by reference TRBV9 and TRBJ1-5, is DSGVTQTPKHLITATGQRVTLRCSPRSGDLSVYWYQQSLDQGLQFLIQYYNGEERAKGNILERFSAQQFPDLHSELNLSSLELGDSALYFCASSVDGSNQPQHFGDGTRLSIL.

The chain combines TRBV20-1 with TRBJ2-7; TRBD2 matches at 9 bases. The germline V gene has CDR1 DFQATT and CDR2 SNEGSKA (reference sequence). The J segment lost 2 bases and the V segment lost 5 bases, leaving 7 bases of the junction unmatched. The CDR3 loop spans 14 amino acids. The CDR3 nucleotides are TGCAGTGCTCCACTTAGCGGGGGCACCTACGAGCAGTACTTC. Translating it yields CSAPLSGGTYEQYF.

The rearrangement joins TRBV20-1 to TRBJ2-7, with 7 bases that match TRBD2. The CDR3 covers 13 residues. Trimming removed 2 bases from V and 7 bases from J; junction bases left unmatched: 8. Germline loops: CDR1 DFQATT, CDR2 SNEGSKA (reference sequence). This chain's CDR3 is CSARLGLVGEQYF. CDR3 nucleotide sequence: TGCAGTGCTAGACTTGGACTAGTCGGTGAGCAGTACTTC.